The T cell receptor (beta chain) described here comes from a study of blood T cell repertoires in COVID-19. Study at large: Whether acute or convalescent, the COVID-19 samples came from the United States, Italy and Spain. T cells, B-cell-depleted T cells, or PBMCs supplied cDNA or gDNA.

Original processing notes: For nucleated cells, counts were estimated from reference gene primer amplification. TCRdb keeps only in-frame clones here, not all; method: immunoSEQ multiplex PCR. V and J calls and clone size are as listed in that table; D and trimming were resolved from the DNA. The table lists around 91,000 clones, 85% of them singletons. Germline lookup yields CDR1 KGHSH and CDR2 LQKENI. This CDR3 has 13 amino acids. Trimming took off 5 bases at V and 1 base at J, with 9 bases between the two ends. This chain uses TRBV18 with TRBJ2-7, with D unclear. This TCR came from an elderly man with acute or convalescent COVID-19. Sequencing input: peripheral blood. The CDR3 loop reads CASSNTESYEQYF. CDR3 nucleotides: TGTGCCAGCTCAAATACAGAGTCCTACGAGCAGTACTTC.